Many counts were recorded for the clone carrying this TCR beta chain. This sample was included in a study of identical twins. MiXCR, run by TCRdb on the 5' RACE reads, gives a single entry per CDR3 protein. The data contain 700,000 to 950,000 distinct CDR3 sequences, around an eighth of them singletons. Germline V CDR1 and CDR2: SQVTM, ANQGSEA. Between the trimmed V and J ends, which lost 4 bases and 12 bases, there was a span of 22 bases. This CDR3 region has 14 residues. These data were also reused for a study on yellow fever vaccine responses in identical twins.

J is TRBJ2-1 and V is TRBV29-1, with D unresolved. The clonotype comes from a woman aged 18-35 years in good health. Sequencing was performed on PBMCs. CDR3 loop: CSVGTGPGSVWQFF. In DNA, the CDR3 is TGCAGCGTTGGTACTGGTCCGGGTTCGGTGTGGCAGTTCTTC.